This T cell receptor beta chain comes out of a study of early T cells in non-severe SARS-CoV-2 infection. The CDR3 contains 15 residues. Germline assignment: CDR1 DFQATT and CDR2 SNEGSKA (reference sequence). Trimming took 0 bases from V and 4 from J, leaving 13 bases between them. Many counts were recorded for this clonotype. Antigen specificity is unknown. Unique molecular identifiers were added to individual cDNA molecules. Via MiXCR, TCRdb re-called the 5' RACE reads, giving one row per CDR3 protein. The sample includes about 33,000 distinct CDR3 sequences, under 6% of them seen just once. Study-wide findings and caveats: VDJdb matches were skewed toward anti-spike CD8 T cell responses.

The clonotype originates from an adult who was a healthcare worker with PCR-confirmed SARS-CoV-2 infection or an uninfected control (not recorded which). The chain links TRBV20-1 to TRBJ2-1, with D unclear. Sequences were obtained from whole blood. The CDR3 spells CSARDVPTMYNEQFF. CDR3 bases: TGCAGTGCTAGAGATGTACCTACCATGTACAATGAGCAGTTCTTC.